The subject of this entry is one T cell receptor beta chain. Trimming removed 2 bases from V and 4 bases from J, with 13 bases in between. The CDR3 contains 15 residues. The germline CDR1 and CDR2 sequences are MNHEY and SVGAGI. Per the authors' pipeline: Reference gene primer amplification gave estimated nucleated cell counts. The table came from immunoSEQ multiplex PCR; TCRdb's copy has only in-frame clones and leaves some out. V and J calls and clone size come straight from that table; D and trimming were deduced from the DNA. The sample yields roughly 140,000 clones, around 84% seen once. This entry belongs to a study of blood T cell repertoires in COVID-19.

This clonotype originated in a human donor in a cohort sampled during active COVID-19. The sample comprised peripheral blood. The J gene is TRBJ2-3, the V gene TRBV6-5; possibly TRBD2 for D (6 bases). CDR3 protein: CASSYRGTAPDTQYF. In DNA, the CDR3 is TGTGCCAGCAGTTACCGAGGGACTGCGCCAGATACGCAGTATTTT.